The 19 T cell receptor beta chains presented below share a single source sample, sequenced in a study of tumor-infiltrating lymphocytes in localized non-small cell lung cancer. Generated by immunoSEQ multiplex PCR, the TCRdb table keeps only in-frame clones and is missing some. This sample carries tens of thousands of clones, 70% to 90% of them seen once, and the ten largest clones take about 1.9%. Sequenced input: lung tumor tissue. The receptors were sampled from a human donor with non-small cell lung cancer.

The chain links TRBV2 to TRBJ2-5; 9 bases are shared with TRBD2. V shed 6 bases, J shed 4 bases, and the junction held 12 bases outside the gene matches. CDR3 length: 16 residues. CDR1 SNHLY and CDR2 FYNNEI come from the germline V gene. Written as DNA, the CDR3 is TGTGCCAGCAGGAGGACTAGCGCTGGGGGAGGAGAGACCCAGTACTTC. As protein: CASRRTSAGGGETQYF.

DNA for the CDR3: TGCGCCAGCAGCTTGGGAAGCCAAGAGACCCAGTACTTC. Encoded protein: CASSLGSQETQYF. The V and J genes are TRBV5-1 and TRBJ2-5; D remains unclear. This CDR3 has 13 residues. Trimming cost V 0 bases and J 1 base, with 4 bases left between them. Per the germline V gene, CDR1 is SGHRS and CDR2 is YFSETQ. The full variable domain, in which reference TRBV5-1 and TRBJ2-5 provide the parts outside the CDR3, is KAGVTQTPRYLIKTRGQQVTLSCSPISGHRSVSWYQQTPGQGLQFLFEYFSETQRNKGNFPGRFSGRQFSNSRSEMNVSTLELGDSALYLCASSLGSQETQYFGPGTRLLVL.

The chain links TRBV30 to TRBJ1-2; no reliable D call. Germline CDR1 reads GTSNPN; CDR2 reads SVGIG (reference sequence). CDR3 length: 15 residues. V lost 8 bases, J lost 6 bases, and 25 bases lay in between. The CDR3 DNA is TGTGCCAGGCTATTCCGGATAGGCTCGAGGGATGGCTACACCTTC. Amino acids: CARLFRIGSRDGYTF.

The chain carries TRBV7-2 and TRBJ2-4, with no clear D. CDR1 is SGHTA, CDR2 FQGNSA, per germline. V was trimmed by 1 base and J by 2 bases, leaving 6 bases between them. The CDR3 spans 14 residues. The CDR3 sequence: CASSLGQTKNIQYF. CDR3 DNA: TGTGCCAGCAGCTTAGGTCAGACCAAAAACATTCAGTACTTC. The variable domain in full, completed from reference TRBV7-2 and TRBJ2-4, reads GAGVSQSPSNKVTEKGKDVELRCDPISGHTALYWYRQSLGQGLEFLIYFQGNSAPDKSGLPSDRFSAERTGGSVSTLTIQRTQQEDSAVYLCASSLGQTKNIQYFGAGTRLSVL.

V gene TRBV14 combines with J gene TRBJ2-3; 8 bases are a match to TRBD2. The trim removed 1 base at V and 5 bases at J, leaving 11 bases unmatched. The CDR3 is made up of 17 amino acids. Looked up from germline, CDR1 is SGHDN and CDR2 is FVKESK. CDR3 sequence (DNA): TGTGCCAGCAGCCAAGGCCGGAGCGGGGGACTGGGAGATACGCAGTATTTT. Translated: CASSQGRSGGLGDTQYF.

The J gene is TRBJ1-3, the V gene TRBV4-3; D gene ambiguous. The CDR3 spans 16 residues. Germline V CDR1 and CDR2: LGHNA, YSLEER. Between the trimmed V and J ends, which lost 1 base and 0 bases, there was a span of 10 bases. This chain's CDR3 is CASSQGFFSSGNTIYF. In DNA, the CDR3 is TGCGCCAGCAGCCAAGGGTTCTTCAGCTCTGGAAACACCATATATTTT.

V is TRBV2 and J is TRBJ2-7; 8 nucleotides match TRBD1. Germline CDR1 reads SNHLY; CDR2 reads FYNNEI. The CDR3 runs 16 residues. Losses at the gene ends were 6 bases for V and 4 bases for J; bases not matched to a gene: 14. The CDR3 nucleotides read TGTGCCAGCAGAAAAGAAGGACAGGGTGGGGTGTACGAGCAGTACTTC. This gives the protein CASRKEGQGGVYEQYF.

CDR3 DNA: TGTGCCAGCAGCGACAACGGTGCCTCTGGGGCCAACGTCCTGACTTTC. Its protein is CASSDNGASGANVLTF. The chain couples TRBV7-6 to TRBJ2-6, with D hard to call. The CDR3 has 16 amino acids. V was cut by 5 bases and J by 0 bases, with 11 bases left in between. In germline, CDR1 is SGHVS, CDR2 FNYEAQ.

CDR3 DNA sequence: TGTGCCAGCAGCTCGACAGGGATAAGCACAGATACGCAGTATTTT. Translating gives CASSSTGISTDTQYF. The V gene is TRBV11-3, the J gene TRBJ2-3; 7 bases align to TRBD1. The CDR3 is 15 amino acids. Germline loops: CDR1 SGHNT, CDR2 YENEEA. V was pared by 4 bases and J by 0 bases, with 4 bases of the junction left unmatched.

The V gene is TRBV5-1, the J gene TRBJ2-1; TRBD2 aligns across 10 bases. Per germline, CDR1 SGHRS and CDR2 YFSETQ. The CDR3 has 16 amino acids. With 9 bases clipped from V and 5 bases from J, the junction kept 14 bases outside the gene matches. For the CDR3, the DNA is TGCGCCACCGAATCAGGGGTAGCGGGGGGAAACAATGAGCAGTTCTTC. It codes for CATESGVAGGNNEQFF.

The chain has TRBV14 and TRBJ1-4; no definite D call. Trimming shortened V by 1 base and J by 8 bases, and 8 bases separated the two germline ends. The germline V gene encodes CDR1 SGHDN and CDR2 FVKESK. CDR3 length equals 13 residues. The CDR3 region has the DNA TGTGCCAGCAGCCAAGTGGTTAGCGAAAAACTGTTTTTT. Translation: CASSQVVSEKLFF.

The CDR3, as DNA: TGTGCCAGCAGTTCGGGACTATGGGCCTCTAGCACAGATACGCAGTATTTT. Protein: CASSSGLWASSTDTQYF. This chain uses TRBV28 with TRBJ2-3; 7 bases match TRBD2. This CDR3 comprises 17 residues. Germline V gene data show CDR1 as MDHEN and CDR2 as SYDVKM. V lost 4 bases, J lost 0 bases, and 10 bases stayed unmatched.

This chain uses TRBV5-1 with TRBJ2-1; the match to TRBD2 covers 13 bases. Germline-derived CDR1 and CDR2 are SGHRS and YFSETQ. Losses at the gene ends were 4 bases for V and 7 bases for J; bases not matched to a gene: 8. The CDR3 has 16 amino acids. The CDR3 sequence: CASSPGGTSGVNEQFF. Written as DNA, the CDR3 is TGCGCCAGCAGCCCAGGGGGGACTAGCGGGGTAAATGAGCAGTTCTTC.

This clone was detected only once. J is TRBJ1-3 and V is TRBV30, with 7 bases identical to TRBD1. Unmatched junction bases numbered 5, after V lost 4 bases and J lost 5 bases. This CDR3 is 13 amino acids long. Germline CDR1 reads GTSNPN; CDR2 reads SVGIG (reference sequence). This CDR3 is CAWNTGARNTIYF. CDR3 DNA: TGTGCCTGGAACACAGGGGCGAGAAACACCATATATTTT.

The J gene is TRBJ2-5, the V gene TRBV29-1, with D tentatively TRBD2 (6 bases). Germline V gene lookup returns CDR1 SQVTM and CDR2 ANQGSEA. The ends were cut back, 4 bases at V and 0 bases at J, with 15 bases in the middle. The CDR3 is made up of 15 amino acids. This CDR3 is CSVALPGVYQETQYF. For the CDR3, the DNA is TGCAGCGTTGCACTGCCGGGGGTGTACCAAGAGACCCAGTACTTC.

This clone came up once. The chain joins TRBV5-1 to TRBJ1-2, with D unclear. Trimming removed 1 base at V and 8 bases at J, with 18 bases between. The CDR3 is made up of 15 amino acids. The V gene's germline CDR1 is SGHRS and CDR2 YFSETQ. In DNA form, the CDR3 reads TGCGCCAGCAGCTTGAGGCAGGCCCCTATTCGCGGCTACACCTTC. This encodes CASSLRQAPIRGYTF.

The V and J genes are TRBV28 and TRBJ2-7; D is unresolved. The ends were cut back, 6 bases at V and 6 bases at J, with 18 bases in the middle. In germline, CDR1 is MDHEN, CDR2 SYDVKM. This CDR3 region has 14 residues. CDR3 coding DNA: TGTGCCAGCAGGATTCGATTCAAACTGTCCGAGCAGTACTTC. Protein sequence: CASRIRFKLSEQYF.

The chain links TRBV14 to TRBJ1-1; D unclear. V lost 0 bases to trimming and J lost 3 bases, with 8 bases between them. Germline lookup yields CDR1 SGHDN and CDR2 FVKESK. CDR3 length: 14 residues. The CDR3 coding sequence is TGTGCCAGCAGCCAAGAGGGATGGTACACTGAAGCTTTCTTT. The encoded protein is CASSQEGWYTEAFF.

V usage is TRBV19 and J usage is TRBJ1-2, with D hard to call. V dropped 8 bases and J dropped 2 bases, with 6 bases sitting between them. This CDR3 region has 11 residues. CDR1 and CDR2 from the germline V gene are LNHDA and SQIVND (reference sequence). In nucleotides, the CDR3 is TGTGCCAGTCAGAGAAACTATGGCTACACCTTC. Translating gives CASQRNYGYTF.